Sequencing of this T cell receptor beta chain was carried out in a study of shared clonotypes between healthy human individuals. Sorted-subset replicate PCRs used about 0.2 ug DNA, 25,000 to 30,000 T cell genomes. Repertoires were generated with immunoSEQ multiplex PCR, while TCRdb's copy carries only in-frame clones and drops some. The table shows around 940,000 clones, with over 75% occurring only once. CDR1 and CDR2 (germline): SNHLY, FYNNEI. The V end lost 7 bases, the J end lost 2 bases, and 9 bases lay between the germline ends. The CDR3 loop spans 13 amino acids. This chain connects TRBV2 to TRBJ1-3; D is ambiguous. The sequence was collected from a man younger than 35 in good health. Input material: memory CD4+ T cells sorted from blood. The subset is: CD45RA-negative fraction. CDR3: CASTGSAGNTIYF. DNA of the CDR3: TGTGCCAGCACGGGGTCAGCTGGAAACACCATATATTTT.